This entry concerns a single TCR beta chain. This table comes from immunoSEQ multiplex PCR, and its TCRdb copy is limited to in-frame clones, with some not included. The table records roughly 45,000 clones, roughly 81% of them present only once. The CDR3 contains 14 residues. V lost 0 bases, J lost 1 base, and 5 bases lay in between. Germline loops: CDR1 SGHDT, CDR2 YYEEEE. This sample was included in a study of OX40 agonist ivuxolimab in advanced cancers. The J gene is TRBJ1-3, the V gene TRBV5-6; D is unclear. The specimen was CD4+ or CD8+ T cells sorted from blood, collected in a trial of the OX40 agonist ivuxolimab. The source is an adult with an advanced solid tumor such as melanoma, head and neck, liver or kidney cancer. DNA of the CDR3: TGTGCCAGCAGCTTGGCAGTGTCTGGAAACACCATATATTTT. Its protein is CASSLAVSGNTIYF.